Listed here are 18 T cell receptor beta chains from one sample, sequenced in a study of blood T cell repertoires in COVID-19. Assay used: immunoSEQ multiplex PCR; TCRdb lists only in-frame clones, some missing. The table has some 53,000 clones, roughly nine tenths seen once. The sample comprised peripheral blood. These TCRs come from a human donor with active COVID-19. The donor label of this sample is uncertain.

The CDR3 sequence is CASSLVQGVHEQYF. The CDR3 DNA reads as TGTGCCAGCAGCTTAGTTCAGGGGGTCCACGAGCAGTACTTC. The rearrangement joins TRBV7-9 to TRBJ2-7; TRBD1 aligns across 7 bases. V trimming: 1 base; J trimming: 5 bases; junction bases outside the gene matches: 5. The CDR3 contains 14 residues. Germline V gives CDR1 SEHNR, CDR2 FQNEAQ (reference sequence).

V is TRBV7-2 and J is TRBJ1-3; TRBD1 matches 8 bases. V trimming: 3 bases; J trimming: 1 base; junction bases outside the gene matches: 8. Germline values: CDR1 SGHTA, CDR2 FQGNSA. The length of the CDR3 is 17 residues. Written as DNA, the CDR3 is TGTGCCAGCAGCTTTCTGACAGGGGCGGGATCTGGAAACACCATATATTTT. Translated: CASSFLTGAGSGNTIYF.

The table lists this clone with a count of one. This sequence joins TRBV4-1 and TRBJ2-1, with 8 bases fitting TRBD2. Germline CDR1 reads MGHRA; CDR2 reads YSYEKL. This CDR3 is built from 14 residues. V shed 0 bases and J 8 bases; nucleotides not matched to a gene: 3. The CDR3 loop is CASSQDGGGDEQFF. The CDR3 region has the DNA TGCGCCAGCAGCCAAGACGGGGGGGGCGATGAGCAGTTCTTC.

This clone occurred a few times. The V and J genes are TRBV6-4 and TRBJ1-2; 8 nucleotides match TRBD1. The CDR3 covers 15 residues. Germline loops: CDR1 MRHNA, CDR2 SNTAGT. Trimming at V came to 0 bases and at J to 8 bases, leaving 8 bases not matched to a gene. CDR3 residues: CASSDSTQGAGGYTF. Written as DNA, the CDR3 is TGTGCCAGCAGTGACTCTACGCAGGGGGCAGGCGGCTACACCTTC.

This rearrangement joins TRBV18 to TRBJ1-1; 7 nucleotides line up with TRBD1. This CDR3 comprises 14 residues. Per the germline V gene, CDR1 is KGHSH and CDR2 is LQKENI. V shed 8 bases, J shed 4 bases, and the junction held 10 bases outside the gene matches. The CDR3 DNA is TGTGCCAGCGGAGCCAACTCAGGGGGCACTGAAGCTTTCTTT. Translated, it gives CASGANSGGTEAFF. The full variable domain, rest sourced from reference TRBV18 and TRBJ1-1, is NAGVMQNPRHLVRRRGQEARLRCSPMKGHSHVYWYRQLPEEGLKFMVYLQKENIIDESGMPKERFSAEFPKEGPSILRIQQVVRGDSAAYFCASGANSGGTEAFFGQGTRLTVV.

This clone was observed once. This chain uses TRBV19 with TRBJ2-5, with TRBD2 identical over 8 bases. The CDR3 spans 15 residues. V was pared by 3 bases and J by 4 bases, with 7 bases of the junction left unmatched. In germline, CDR1 is LNHDA, CDR2 SQIVND (reference sequence). In DNA form, the CDR3 reads TGTGCCAGTAGTATTATAGGACTAGCCATAGAGACCCAGTACTTC. Its protein is CASSIIGLAIETQYF.

The chain carries TRBV9 and TRBJ1-1; 9 bases align to TRBD1. Germline V gene data show CDR1 as SGDLS and CDR2 as YYNGEE. The CDR3 length is 16 residues. V lost 3 bases and J lost 2; bases outside the gene matches: 8. The CDR3 sequence: CASSARQGGFNTEAFF. CDR3 in DNA: TGTGCCAGCAGCGCAAGACAGGGGGGTTTCAACACTGAAGCTTTCTTT.

This chain uses TRBV5-5 with TRBJ2-7; D is unclear. This CDR3 has 15 residues. CDR1 and CDR2 from the germline V gene are SGHKS and YYEKEE (reference sequence). V was cut by 2 bases and J by 1 base, with 13 bases left in between. CDR3 sequence reads: CASSFEQSTSYEQYF. The CDR3 DNA reads as TGTGCCAGCAGCTTCGAACAGAGTACTTCCTACGAGCAGTACTTC.

This chain's CDR3 is CASSGGGSTDTQYF. The CDR3 coding sequence is TGTGCCAGCAGCGGCGGGGGGAGCACAGATACGCAGTATTTT. The chain has TRBV6-4 and TRBJ2-3, with 8 bases matching TRBD2. The CDR3 runs to 14 residues. Germline V lookup: CDR1 MRHNA, CDR2 SNTAGT. J was trimmed by 0 bases and V by 6 bases; bases with no gene match: 2.

The chain combines TRBV2 with TRBJ1-4; D unresolved. Germline assignment: CDR1 SNHLY and CDR2 FYNNEI. The V gene lost 5 bases and the J gene lost 7 bases, with 17 bases spanning the gap. The CDR3 totals 15 residues. CDR3 sequence: CASSKTGSRVEKLFF. CDR3 in DNA: TGTGCCAGCAGTAAAACGGGAAGTAGGGTTGAAAAACTGTTTTTT.

This clone was picked up one time. The chain's CDR3 is CASSYGGAGQPQHF. CDR3 nucleotide sequence: TGTGCCAGCAGTTACGGGGGCGCGGGTCAGCCCCAGCATTTT. The chain carries TRBV6-2 or TRBV6-3 and TRBJ1-5; possible D gene TRBD1, 6 bases. This CDR3 is 14 amino acids long. With 2 bases removed from V and 6 bases from J, the gap between germline ends came to 11 bases. Germline V CDR1 and CDR2: MNHEY, SVGEGT.

The chain recombines TRBV7-3 with TRBJ2-7, with TRBD2 matching over 10 bases. Germline V CDR1 and CDR2: SGHTA, FQGTGA. J lost 6 bases, V lost 0 bases, and 8 bases had no gene match. CDR3 length: 16 amino acids. The CDR3: CASSLTRLAGAGEQYF. As DNA, the CDR3 is TGTGCCAGCAGCTTAACGCGGCTAGCGGGGGCCGGCGAGCAGTACTTC.

The chain joins TRBV6-2 or TRBV6-3 to TRBJ2-7; 9 nucleotides line up with TRBD1. Germline CDR1 MNHEY, CDR2 SVGEGT. The CDR3 consists of 15 residues. V lost 5 bases to trimming and J lost 5 bases; unmatched junction nucleotides: 10. As DNA, the CDR3 is TGTGCCAGCAGTGATCCCGGGACAGGGCGGCACGAGCAGTACTTC. This translates into CASSDPGTGRHEQYF.

The chain uses TRBV5-4 and TRBJ2-5; D perhaps matches TRBD2 (6 bases). Trimming cost V 0 bases and J 5 bases, with 11 bases left between them. Per germline, CDR1 SGHNT and CDR2 YYREEE (reference sequence). This CDR3 contains 14 residues. The CDR3 sequence: CASSLERAGETQYF. The CDR3 nucleotides are TGTGCCAGCAGCTTGGAGCGGGCGGGCGAGACCCAGTACTTC.

The CDR3 coding sequence is TGTGCCAGTAGTGTTTTAGCGGGGGGACACAATGAGCAGTTCTTC. Translation: CASSVLAGGHNEQFF. This chain connects TRBV19 to TRBJ2-1; 10 nucleotides match TRBD2. The CDR3 totals 15 residues. V gave up 5 bases and J gave up 5 bases; unmatched junction bases: 6. CDR1 LNHDA and CDR2 SQIVND come from the germline V gene (reference sequence). Full variable domain (missing parts from reference TRBV19 and TRBJ2-1): DGGITQSPKYLFRKEGQNVTLSCEQNLNHDAMYWYRQDPGQGLRLIYYSQIVNDFQKGDIAEGYSVSREKKESFPLTVTSAQKNPTAFYLCASSVLAGGHNEQFFGPGTRLTVL.

This sequence joins TRBV21-1 and TRBJ1-2; no check of the table's D call, TRBD1, against the DNA was made. TRBV21-1 is tagged as a pseudogene. The length of the CDR3 is 13 residues. The CDR3 is CASSKGNRGSSTF. For the CDR3, the DNA is TGTGCCAGCAGCAAAGGCAACAGGGGTTCATCCACCTTC.

The chain employs TRBV27 and TRBJ2-3; 9 bases line up with TRBD1. V lost 2 bases to trimming and J lost 15 bases; unmatched junction nucleotides: 3. The CDR3 contains 11 residues. Germline V gene lookup returns CDR1 MNHEY and CDR2 SMNVEV (reference sequence). The DNA for the CDR3 is TGTGCCAGCAGTTTACGGGACAGGGTTTATTTT. It is translated as CASSLRDRVYF.

The genes are TRBV7-9 and TRBJ1-2; 9 positions agree with TRBD1. With 5 bases clipped from V and 4 bases from J, the junction kept 11 bases outside the gene matches. CDR1 is SEHNR and CDR2 is FQNEAQ in the germline V gene (reference sequence). The CDR3 has 16 residues. The CDR3 region has the DNA TGTGCCAGCAGCCAAATGGACAGGGGATTGGGCTATGGCTACACCTTC. This sequence encodes CASSQMDRGLGYGYTF.